This T cell receptor beta chain was captured in a study of blood T cell repertoires in COVID-19. At the level of the study: Material from acute and convalescent COVID-19 was sourced from the United States, Italy and Spain. In each case, the material was cDNA or gDNA derived from T cells, B-cell-depleted T cells, or PBMCs.

Clones were read by immunoSEQ multiplex PCR, and TCRdb kept only the in-frame ones, dropping some. The sample lists nearly 110,000 clones; about 80% were seen once. The CDR3 spans 17 residues. From germline, CDR1 is SGDLS and CDR2 YYNGEE. V shed 2 bases and J shed 0 bases, with 15 bases lying between them. The sample comprised peripheral blood. This chain links TRBV9 with TRBJ2-1; a possible D gene is TRBD2 (6 bases). The TCR comes from a woman between 55 and 75 years old with acute or convalescent COVID-19. CDR3 DNA sequence: TGTGCCAGCAGCGTCTATACTAGCTCTAACTCCTACAATGAGCAGTTCTTC. This codes for CASSVYTSSNSYNEQFF.